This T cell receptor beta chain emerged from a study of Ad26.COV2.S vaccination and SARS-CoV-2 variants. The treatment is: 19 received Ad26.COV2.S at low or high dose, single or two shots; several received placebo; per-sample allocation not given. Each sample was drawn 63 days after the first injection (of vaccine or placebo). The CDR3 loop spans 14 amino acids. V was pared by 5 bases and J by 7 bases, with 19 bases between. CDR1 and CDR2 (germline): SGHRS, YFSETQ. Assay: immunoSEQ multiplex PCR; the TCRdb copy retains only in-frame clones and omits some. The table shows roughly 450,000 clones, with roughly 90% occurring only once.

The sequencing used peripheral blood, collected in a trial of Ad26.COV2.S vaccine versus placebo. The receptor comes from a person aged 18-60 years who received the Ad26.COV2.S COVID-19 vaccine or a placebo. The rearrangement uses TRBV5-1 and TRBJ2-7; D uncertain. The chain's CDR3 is CASSNWSPSGEQYF. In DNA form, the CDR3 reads TGCGCCAGCAGTAATTGGAGTCCTTCGGGTGAGCAGTACTTC.